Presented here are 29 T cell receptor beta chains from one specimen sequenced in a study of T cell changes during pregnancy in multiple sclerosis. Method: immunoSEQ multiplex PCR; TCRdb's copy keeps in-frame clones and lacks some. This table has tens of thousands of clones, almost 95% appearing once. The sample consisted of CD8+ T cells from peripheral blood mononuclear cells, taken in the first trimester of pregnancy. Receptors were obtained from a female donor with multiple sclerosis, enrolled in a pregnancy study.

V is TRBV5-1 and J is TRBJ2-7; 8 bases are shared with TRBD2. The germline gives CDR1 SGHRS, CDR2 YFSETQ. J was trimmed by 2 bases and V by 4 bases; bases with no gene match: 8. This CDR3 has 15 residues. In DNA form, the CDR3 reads TGCGCCAGCAGCCCTGCGCCAGCGGGGGCCTACGAGCAGTACTTC. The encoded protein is CASSPAPAGAYEQYF.

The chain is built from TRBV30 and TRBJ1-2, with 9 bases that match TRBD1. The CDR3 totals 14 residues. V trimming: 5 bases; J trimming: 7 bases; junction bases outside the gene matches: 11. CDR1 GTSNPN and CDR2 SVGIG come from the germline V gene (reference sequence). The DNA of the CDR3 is TGTGCCTGGTCCTCCGGGACAGGGATCAGTGGCTACACCTTC. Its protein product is CAWSSGTGISGYTF.

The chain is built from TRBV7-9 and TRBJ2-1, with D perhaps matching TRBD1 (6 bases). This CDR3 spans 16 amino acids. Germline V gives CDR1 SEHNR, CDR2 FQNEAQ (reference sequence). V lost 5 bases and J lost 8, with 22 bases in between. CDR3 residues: CASSRKMQGLFDEQFF. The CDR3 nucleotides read TGTGCCAGCAGCCGCAAAATGCAGGGGCTATTCGATGAGCAGTTCTTC.

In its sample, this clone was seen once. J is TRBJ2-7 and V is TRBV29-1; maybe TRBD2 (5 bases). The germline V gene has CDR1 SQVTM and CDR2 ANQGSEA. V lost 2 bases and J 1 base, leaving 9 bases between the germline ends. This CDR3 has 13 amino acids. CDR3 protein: CSVETGDSYEQYF. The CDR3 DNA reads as TGCAGCGTTGAAACCGGGGATTCCTACGAGCAGTACTTC.

The CDR3 region has the DNA TGTGCCAGCAGCGTTACTAGCGGGGATTCGGATACGCAGTATTTT. Encoded protein: CASSVTSGDSDTQYF. The chain combines TRBV11-3 with TRBJ2-3; 10 positions match TRBD2. J was trimmed by 6 bases and V by 5 bases; bases with no gene match: 8. The V gene's germline CDR1 is SGHNT and CDR2 YENEEA. This CDR3 has 15 amino acids.

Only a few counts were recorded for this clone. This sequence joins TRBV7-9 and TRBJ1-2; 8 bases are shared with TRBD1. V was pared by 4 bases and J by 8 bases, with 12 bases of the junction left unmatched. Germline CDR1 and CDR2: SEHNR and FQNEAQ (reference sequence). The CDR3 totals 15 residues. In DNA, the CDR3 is TGTGCCAGCAGCTCGCACAGGGGGATCTCAATAGGCTACACCTTC. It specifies CASSSHRGISIGYTF.

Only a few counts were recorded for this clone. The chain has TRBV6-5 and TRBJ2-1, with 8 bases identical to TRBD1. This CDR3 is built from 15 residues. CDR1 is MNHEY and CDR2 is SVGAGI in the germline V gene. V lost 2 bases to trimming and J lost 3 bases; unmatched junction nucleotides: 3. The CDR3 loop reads CASSYGQGDYNEQFF. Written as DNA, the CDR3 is TGTGCCAGCAGTTACGGACAGGGCGACTACAATGAGCAGTTCTTC.

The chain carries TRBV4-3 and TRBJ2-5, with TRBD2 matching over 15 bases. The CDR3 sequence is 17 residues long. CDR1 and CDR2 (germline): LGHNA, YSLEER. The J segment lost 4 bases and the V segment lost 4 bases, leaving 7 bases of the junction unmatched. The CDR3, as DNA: TGCGCCAGCAGCCCGTGGACTAGCGGGGGGGCCGGAGAGACCCAGTACTTC. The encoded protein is CASSPWTSGGAGETQYF.

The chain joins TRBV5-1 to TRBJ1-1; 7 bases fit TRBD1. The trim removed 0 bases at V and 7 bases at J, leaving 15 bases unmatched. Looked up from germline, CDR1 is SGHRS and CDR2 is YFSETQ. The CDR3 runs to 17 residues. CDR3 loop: CASSLAPTQGPHSEAFF. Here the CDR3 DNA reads TGCGCCAGCAGCTTGGCACCAACACAGGGGCCCCACAGTGAAGCTTTCTTT.

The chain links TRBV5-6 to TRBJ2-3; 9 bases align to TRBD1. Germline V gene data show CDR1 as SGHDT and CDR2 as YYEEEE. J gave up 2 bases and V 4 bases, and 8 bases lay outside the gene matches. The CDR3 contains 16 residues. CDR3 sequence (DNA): TGTGCCAGCAGCGTGGGACAGGGAATGACCACAGATACGCAGTATTTT. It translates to CASSVGQGMTTDTQYF.

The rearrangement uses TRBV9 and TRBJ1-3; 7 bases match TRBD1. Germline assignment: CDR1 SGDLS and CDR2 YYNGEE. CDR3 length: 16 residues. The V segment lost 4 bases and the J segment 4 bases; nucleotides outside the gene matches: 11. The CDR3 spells CASSSSPDRVGNTIYF. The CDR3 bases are TGTGCCAGCAGCTCCTCACCAGACAGGGTCGGAAACACCATATATTTT.

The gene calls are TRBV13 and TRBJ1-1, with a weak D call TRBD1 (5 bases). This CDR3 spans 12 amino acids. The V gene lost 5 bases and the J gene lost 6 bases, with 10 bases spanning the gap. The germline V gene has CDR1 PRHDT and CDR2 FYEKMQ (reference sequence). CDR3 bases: TGTGCCAGCAGCCCGTCGGGGGCTGAAGCTTTCTTT. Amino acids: CASSPSGAEAFF. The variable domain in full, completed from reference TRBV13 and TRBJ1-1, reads AAGVIQSPRHLIKEKRETATLKCYPIPRHDTVYWYQQGPGQDPQFLISFYEKMQSDKGSIPDRFSAQQFSDYHSELNMSSLELGDSALYFCASSPSGAEAFFGQGTRLTVV.

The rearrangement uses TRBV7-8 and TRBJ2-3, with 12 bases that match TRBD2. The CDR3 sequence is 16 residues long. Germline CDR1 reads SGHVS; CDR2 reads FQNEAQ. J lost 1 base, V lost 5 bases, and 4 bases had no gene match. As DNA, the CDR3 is TGTGCCAGCAGCCCTGGGACTAGCGGGCGCACAGATACGCAGTATTTT. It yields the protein CASSPGTSGRTDTQYF.

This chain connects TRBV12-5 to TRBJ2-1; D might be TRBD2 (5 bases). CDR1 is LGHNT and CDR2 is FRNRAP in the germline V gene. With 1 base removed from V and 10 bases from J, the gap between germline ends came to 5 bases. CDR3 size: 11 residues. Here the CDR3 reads CASGLGGEQFF. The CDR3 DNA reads TGTGCTAGTGGTTTGGGAGGGGAGCAGTTCTTC.

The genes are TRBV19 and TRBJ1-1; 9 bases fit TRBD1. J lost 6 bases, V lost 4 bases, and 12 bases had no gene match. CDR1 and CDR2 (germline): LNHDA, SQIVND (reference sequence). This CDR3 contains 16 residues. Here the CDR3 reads CASSKPTGGVRSEAFF. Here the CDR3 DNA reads TGTGCCAGTAGTAAACCCACAGGGGGCGTTAGGTCTGAAGCTTTCTTT.

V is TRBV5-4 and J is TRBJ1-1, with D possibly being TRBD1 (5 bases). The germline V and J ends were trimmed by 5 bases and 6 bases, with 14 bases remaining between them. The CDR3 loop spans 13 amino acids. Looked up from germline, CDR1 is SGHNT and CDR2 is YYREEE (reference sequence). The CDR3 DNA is TGTGCCAGCAGTCTGGGGGGGACCTCTGAAGCTTTCTTT. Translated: CASSLGGTSEAFF.

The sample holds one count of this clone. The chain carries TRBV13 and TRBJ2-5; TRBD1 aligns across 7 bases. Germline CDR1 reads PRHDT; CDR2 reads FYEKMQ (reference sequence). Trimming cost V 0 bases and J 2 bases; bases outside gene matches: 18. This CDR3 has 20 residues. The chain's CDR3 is CASSLGLIPRQGSRQETQYF. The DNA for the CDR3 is TGTGCCAGCAGCTTAGGCCTAATTCCGAGACAGGGCTCAAGACAAGAGACCCAGTACTTC. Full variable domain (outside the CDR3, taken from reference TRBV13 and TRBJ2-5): AAGVIQSPRHLIKEKRETATLKCYPIPRHDTVYWYQQGPGQDPQFLISFYEKMQSDKGSIPDRFSAQQFSDYHSELNMSSLELGDSALYFCASSLGLIPRQGSRQETQYFGPGTRLLVL.

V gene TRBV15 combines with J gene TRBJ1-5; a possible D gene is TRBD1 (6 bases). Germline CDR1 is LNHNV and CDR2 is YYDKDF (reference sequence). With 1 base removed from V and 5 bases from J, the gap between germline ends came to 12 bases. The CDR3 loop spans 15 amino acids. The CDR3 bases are TGTGCCACCAGCAGAGTAGGGGGTAAGGATCAGCCCCAGCATTTT. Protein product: CATSRVGGKDQPQHF.

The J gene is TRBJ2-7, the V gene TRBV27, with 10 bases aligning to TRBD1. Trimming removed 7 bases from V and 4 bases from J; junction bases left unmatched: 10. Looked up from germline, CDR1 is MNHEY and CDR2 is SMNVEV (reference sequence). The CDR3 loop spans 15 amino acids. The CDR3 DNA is TGTGCCAGCATCTACCGGACAGGGGGGTCGTACGAGCAGTACTTC. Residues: CASIYRTGGSYEQYF.

CDR3 in DNA: TGCGCCAGCAGCCCGCTTGGGGCCGGGACTACCTACAATGAGCAGTTCTTC. Translation: CASSPLGAGTTYNEQFF. The chain uses TRBV4-1 and TRBJ2-1; 7 nucleotides agree with TRBD2. Germline V CDR1 and CDR2: MGHRA, YSYEKL. CDR3 length: 17 amino acids. Losses at the gene ends were 4 bases for V and 2 bases for J; bases not matched to a gene: 11.

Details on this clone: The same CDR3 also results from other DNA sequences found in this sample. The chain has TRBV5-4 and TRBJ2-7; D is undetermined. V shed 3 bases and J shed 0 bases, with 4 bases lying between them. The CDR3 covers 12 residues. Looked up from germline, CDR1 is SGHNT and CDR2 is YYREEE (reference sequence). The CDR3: CASSSSSYEQYF. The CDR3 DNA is TGTGCCAGCAGCTCCTCCTCCTACGAGCAGTACTTC.

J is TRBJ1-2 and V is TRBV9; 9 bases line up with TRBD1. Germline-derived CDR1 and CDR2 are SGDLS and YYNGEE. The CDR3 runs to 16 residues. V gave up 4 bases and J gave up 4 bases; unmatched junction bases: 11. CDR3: CASSPDRGLVPYGYTF. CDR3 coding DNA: TGTGCCAGCAGCCCGGACAGGGGTCTTGTACCCTATGGCTACACCTTC.

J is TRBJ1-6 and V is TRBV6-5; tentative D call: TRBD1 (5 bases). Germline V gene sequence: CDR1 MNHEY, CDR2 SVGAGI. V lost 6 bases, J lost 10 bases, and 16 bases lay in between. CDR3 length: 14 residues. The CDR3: CASSRRGFRSPLHF. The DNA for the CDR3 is TGTGCCAGCAGCCGGAGGGGTTTCAGGTCACCCCTCCACTTT.

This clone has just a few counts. CDR3 nucleotides: TGTGCCAGCAGCGCCGGACAGGCACCGAACACTGAAGCTTTCTTT. Translating it yields CASSAGQAPNTEAFF. This rearrangement joins TRBV9 to TRBJ1-1; 7 bases fit TRBD1. The V segment lost 3 bases and the J segment 1 base; nucleotides outside the gene matches: 6. Germline V gene data show CDR1 as SGDLS and CDR2 as YYNGEE. The CDR3 extends over 15 amino acids.

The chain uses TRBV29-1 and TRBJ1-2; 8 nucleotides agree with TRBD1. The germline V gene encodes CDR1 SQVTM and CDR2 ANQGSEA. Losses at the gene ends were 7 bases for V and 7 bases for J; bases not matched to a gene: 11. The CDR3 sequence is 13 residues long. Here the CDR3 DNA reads TGCAGCGCCGACCCTCAGGGGGCGCCTGGCTACACCTTC. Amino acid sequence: CSADPQGAPGYTF.

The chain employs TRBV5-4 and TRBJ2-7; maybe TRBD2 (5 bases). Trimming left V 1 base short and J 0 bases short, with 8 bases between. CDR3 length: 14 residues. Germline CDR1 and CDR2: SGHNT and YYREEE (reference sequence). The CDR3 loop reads CASSLSGNSYEQYF. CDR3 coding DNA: TGTGCCAGCAGCTTGAGCGGTAACTCCTACGAGCAGTACTTC.

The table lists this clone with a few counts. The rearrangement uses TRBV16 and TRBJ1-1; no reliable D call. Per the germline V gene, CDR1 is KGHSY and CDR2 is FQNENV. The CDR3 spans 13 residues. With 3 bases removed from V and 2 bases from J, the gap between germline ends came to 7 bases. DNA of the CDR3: TGTGCCAGCAGCCATTACAGAAACACTGAAGCTTTCTTT. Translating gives CASSHYRNTEAFF.

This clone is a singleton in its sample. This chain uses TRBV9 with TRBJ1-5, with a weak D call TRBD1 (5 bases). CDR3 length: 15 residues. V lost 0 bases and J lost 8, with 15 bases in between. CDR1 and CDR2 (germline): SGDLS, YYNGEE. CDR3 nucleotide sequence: TGTGCCAGCAGCGTAGTAGGGGATCTGCAGGAGCCCCAGCATTTT. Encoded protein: CASSVVGDLQEPQHF.

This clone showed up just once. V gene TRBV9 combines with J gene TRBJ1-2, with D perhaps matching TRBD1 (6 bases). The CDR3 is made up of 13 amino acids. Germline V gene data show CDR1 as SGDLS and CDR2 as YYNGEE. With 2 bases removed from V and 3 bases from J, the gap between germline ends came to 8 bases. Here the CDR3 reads CASSVDSYYGYTF. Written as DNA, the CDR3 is TGTGCCAGCAGCGTGGACAGCTACTATGGCTACACCTTC.